This T cell receptor beta chain comes out of a study of T cell clones after liver transplantation. Overall study context: A pre-transplant mixed lymphocyte reaction with TCRbeta sequencing defined graft-donor-reactive clones followed in post-transplant blood.

Remarks on this clone: Its target is unknown.

Study-level points and caveats: These preliminary findings come from unstandardized post-transplant sampling times. Low donor cell numbers restricted donor-reactive repertoire measurement in a couple of subjects. A significant post-transplant drop in circulating graft-donor-reactive CD4 TCRbeta sequences occurred in most of the 8 subjects.

Trimming shortened V by 2 bases and J by 4 bases, and 21 bases separated the two germline ends. The germline V gene encodes CDR1 SGHAT and CDR2 FQNNGV. The CDR3 covers 17 residues. Sequencing was performed with immunoSEQ multiplex PCR; in TCRdb, only in-frame clones are kept and a portion is missing. The sample contains about 120,000 clones, roughly nine tenths of which appear only once. The chain combines TRBV11-2 with TRBJ2-7; weak D call: TRBD1 (5 bases). The input for sequencing was CD4+ T cells from blood, taken 12 months after liver transplant. The clonotype was recovered from a human patient who received a liver transplant. A share of the T cells may be of graft donor origin. As DNA, the CDR3 is TGTGCCAGCAGCTTATCTACGAGTTGGGGCTATCAATACGAGCAGTACTTC. Translating gives CASSLSTSWGYQYEQYF.